This TCR beta chain was obtained from a study of T cell clonotyping in hematopoietic cell transplantation. Study conclusions and caveats: Without cell sorting, CD4 versus CD8 contributions remain unresolved. Recipient TCR diversity dropped after transplant; expanded clonotypes rose from day 30 to 180. Few recipient clonotypes overlapped donors; over 95% were de novo at given depth. Graft donor and pretransplant recipient Inverse Simpson Index values predicted broader posttransplant TCR diversity.

Between the trimmed V and J ends, which lost 4 bases and 7 bases, there was a span of 19 bases. The CDR3 extends over 15 amino acids. Per the germline V gene, CDR1 is LNHDA and CDR2 is SQIVND (reference sequence). As concerns this clone: What it binds is unknown.

Measured with immunoSEQ multiplex PCR; TCRdb has only the in-frame clones, and not every one. The table has some 30,000 clones, 90% to 96% seen once. The receptor comes from a man in his fifties in good health. Some clones in this sample may be carry-over from other donors' samples. The V and J genes are TRBV19 and TRBJ1-2, with a tentative D call TRBD1 (5 bases). The material sequenced was peripheral blood mononuclear cells. The CDR3 loop is CASSSPQRGGGGYTF. Here the CDR3 DNA reads TGTGCCAGTAGTAGCCCCCAACGGGGGGGTGGTGGCTACACCTTC.